This T cell receptor (beta chain) was captured in a study of cytomegalovirus exposure and HLA in healthy donors. Broader study findings: In a later analysis, at a false discovery rate of 0.05, roughly 17,000 TCR beta sequences matched HLA alleles. Data from an earlier analysis indicated that most TCR beta V segments were productive either about 87% or about 30% of the time.

Germline V CDR1 and CDR2: MNHEY, SMNVEV (reference sequence). CDR3 length equals 11 residues. Trimming shortened V by 6 bases and J by 3 bases, and 5 bases separated the two germline ends. Researchers ran the PCR with 60 Vbeta and 13 Jbeta primers. The repertoire was sequenced with immunoSEQ multiplex PCR; TCRdb's copy has only in-frame clones and lacks some. The sample lists under 200,000 clones, around 75% occurring once. Concerning this clone: Its antigen remains unidentified.

This clonotype was obtained from a female donor in good health and CMV-seronegative. The sequencing sample was made of PBMCs. The rearrangement uses TRBV27 and TRBJ1-2; D is uncertain. The CDR3 is CASRDYYGYTF. Here the CDR3 DNA reads TGTGCCAGCAGGGACTACTATGGCTACACCTTC.